Listed below are T cell receptor beta chains from one sample, sequenced in a study of shared clonotypes between healthy human individuals. TCRdb's copy holds only in-frame clones and misses some; the assay was immunoSEQ multiplex PCR. The repertoire has approximately 1.5 million clones, 95% to 99% of them found once; the top ten carry roughly 0.42%. The sequenced material came from naive CD4+ T cells sorted from blood. The receptor set was obtained from a man younger than 45 in good health. The CDR3 runs from the conserved cysteine through the conserved F or W. D genes are given only for firm matches. Clone size, where shown, is once, few, many, or a class for clones that have expanded.

v_gene: TRBV27
j_gene: TRBJ2-7
abundance: NA
d_gene: NA
CDR3nt: TGTGCCAGCAGTCGAAGCGGTAACTACGAGCAGTACTTC
CDR3aa: CASSRSGNYEQYF

v_gene: TRBV27
j_gene: TRBJ2-2
abundance: NA
d_gene: TRBD1
CDR3nt: TGTGCCAGCAGCGACAGGGTCGGCAACACCGGGGAGCTGTTTTTT
CDR3aa: CASSDRVGNTGELFF

v_gene: TRBV19
j_gene: TRBJ1-5
abundance: NA
d_gene: TRBD1
CDR3nt: TGTGCCAGTAGTCGGACAGGGGTTAATCAGCCCCAGCATTTT
CDR3aa: CASSRTGVNQPQHF

v_gene: TRBV18
j_gene: TRBJ1-3
abundance: NA
d_gene: NA
CDR3nt: TGTGCCAGCTCACCCCTGGGGCAGGGGATTGGAAACACCATATATTTT
CDR3aa: CASSPLGQGIGNTIYF

v_gene: TRBV4-3
j_gene: TRBJ1-5
abundance: NA
d_gene: NA
CDR3nt: TGCGCCAGCAGCCAAGAGGTAGGGGTGAGTCAGCCCCAGCATTTT
CDR3aa: CASSQEVGVSQPQHF

v_gene: TRBV4-1
j_gene: TRBJ1-4
abundance: NA
d_gene: NA
CDR3nt: TGCGCCAGCAGCCGGGTCAAGCTGGGGGCTAATGAAAAACTGTTTTTT
CDR3aa: CASSRVKLGANEKLFF

v_gene: TRBV5-1
j_gene: TRBJ2-6
abundance: NA
d_gene: NA
CDR3nt: TGCGCCAGCAGCTTACAAGCAGGACAGTCTGGGGCCAACGTCCTGACTTTC
CDR3aa: CASSLQAGQSGANVLTF

v_gene: TRBV9
j_gene: TRBJ1-5
abundance: once
d_gene: NA
CDR3nt: TGTGCCAGCAGCGTTTCCGACAATCAGCCCCAGCATTTT
CDR3aa: CASSVSDNQPQHF

v_gene: TRBV14
j_gene: TRBJ2-1
abundance: once
d_gene: NA
CDR3nt: TGTGCCAGCAGCCAAGGGGCGGTCAATGAGCAGTTCTTC
CDR3aa: CASSQGAVNEQFF

v_gene: TRBV9
j_gene: TRBJ2-5
abundance: NA
d_gene: NA
CDR3nt: TGTGCCAGCAGCGGAGGACGGGGCGGGGAGACCCAGTACTTC
CDR3aa: CASSGGRGGETQYF

v_gene: TRBV7-9
j_gene: TRBJ2-1
abundance: NA
d_gene: NA
CDR3nt: TGTGCCAGCGATGTTCTAGTCTCCAATGAGCAGTTCTTC
CDR3aa: CASDVLVSNEQFF

v_gene: TRBV5-1
j_gene: TRBJ2-5
abundance: NA
d_gene: TRBD1
CDR3nt: TGCGCCAGCAGCTCTAGGACAGGGGCGGTGGAGACCCAGTACTTC
CDR3aa: CASSSRTGAVETQYF

v_gene: TRBV5-1
j_gene: TRBJ2-1
abundance: NA
d_gene: NA
CDR3nt: TGCGCCAGCACCCCTTTGGCGCCGGGCAATGAGCAGTTCTTC
CDR3aa: CASTPLAPGNEQFF

v_gene: TRBV7-2
j_gene: TRBJ2-7
abundance: NA
d_gene: NA
CDR3nt: TGTGCCAGCAGCTTAGCGCTGGGGCAGCGGGAGCAGTACTTC
CDR3aa: CASSLALGQREQYF

v_gene: TRBV27
j_gene: TRBJ1-3
abundance: NA
d_gene: NA
CDR3nt: TGTGCCAGCAGTTTCCGTCGAGCGTCTGGAAACACCATATATTTT
CDR3aa: CASSFRRASGNTIYF

v_gene: TRBV6-5
j_gene: TRBJ2-2
abundance: NA
d_gene: NA
CDR3nt: TGTGCCAGCAGGCCACACACAGATACCGGGGAGCTGTTTTTT
CDR3aa: CASRPHTDTGELFF

v_gene: TRBV29-1
j_gene: TRBJ2-5
abundance: once
d_gene: NA
CDR3nt: TGCAGCGGATCCAGGGGTGAGACCCAGTACTTC
CDR3aa: CSGSRGETQYF

v_gene: TRBV9
j_gene: TRBJ2-1
abundance: NA
d_gene: NA
CDR3nt: TGTGCCAGCAGCGAAGTCGGCAGAATCGAGCAGTTCTTC
CDR3aa: CASSEVGRIEQFF

v_gene: TRBV30
j_gene: TRBJ1-5
abundance: NA
d_gene: NA
CDR3nt: TGTGCCTGGAGTAGGCGGAGGGATAGCAATCAGCCCCAGCATTTT
CDR3aa: CAWSRRRDSNQPQHF

v_gene: TRBV14
j_gene: TRBJ2-5
abundance: NA
d_gene: NA
CDR3nt: TGTGCCAGCAGCCAAAAAACAGCCATCCAAGAGACCCAGTACTTC
CDR3aa: CASSQKTAIQETQYF

v_gene: TRBV9
j_gene: TRBJ1-4
abundance: NA
d_gene: TRBD1
CDR3nt: TGTGCCAGCAGTTTCTCTCCTGGACAGGAATCTGAAAGCCTGTTTTTT
CDR3aa: CASSFSPGQESESLFF

v_gene: TRBV13
j_gene: TRBJ2-7
abundance: NA
d_gene: TRBD2
CDR3nt: TGTGCCAGCAGCTTCTCGTGGGGGTTTACTAGCGGGGCAAACTACGAGCAGTACTTC
CDR3aa: CASSFSWGFTSGANYEQYF

v_gene: TRBV5-1
j_gene: TRBJ2-1
abundance: NA
d_gene: NA
CDR3nt: TGCGCCAGCAGCTTCTCGGGCACCAACTCCGGTGAGCAGTTCTTC
CDR3aa: CASSFSGTNSGEQFF

v_gene: TRBV27
j_gene: TRBJ2-7
abundance: NA
d_gene: NA
CDR3nt: TGTGCCAGCAGTTTAGGCCCCCGTGGGGGCGAGCAGTACTTC
CDR3aa: CASSLGPRGGEQYF

v_gene: TRBV7-9
j_gene: TRBJ1-5
abundance: NA
d_gene: NA
CDR3nt: TGTGCCAGCAGCTTAGCGCTTCACGGGAGTGCCAATCAGCCCCAGCATTTT
CDR3aa: CASSLALHGSANQPQHF

v_gene: TRBV6-4
j_gene: TRBJ2-5
abundance: NA
d_gene: TRBD2
CDR3nt: TGTGCCAGCAGTGACCTAGGAGCGGGATCCGTGGAGACCCAGTACTTC
CDR3aa: CASSDLGAGSVETQYF

v_gene: TRBV6-1
j_gene: TRBJ1-4
abundance: NA
d_gene: NA
CDR3nt: TGTGCCAGCGGGCCTACCCCATCTAATGAAAAACTGTTTTTT
CDR3aa: CASGPTPSNEKLFF

v_gene: TRBV2
j_gene: TRBJ2-7
abundance: once
d_gene: NA
CDR3nt: TGTGCCAGCAAAAAGACGGGGACCTCCTACGAGCAGTACTTC
CDR3aa: CASKKTGTSYEQYF

v_gene: TRBV29-1
j_gene: TRBJ2-3
abundance: NA
d_gene: NA
CDR3nt: TGCAGCGTTGATGACGGATTCTGGAGCACAGATACGCAGTATTTT
CDR3aa: CSVDDGFWSTDTQYF

v_gene: TRBV5-1
j_gene: TRBJ2-3
abundance: once
d_gene: NA
CDR3nt: TGCGCCAGCAGCTTTGTTGGGAAGGGTACAGATACGCAGTATTTT
CDR3aa: CASSFVGKGTDTQYF

v_gene: TRBV10-1
j_gene: TRBJ2-1
abundance: NA
d_gene: TRBD2
CDR3nt: TGCGCCAGCAGTGGCCAGGGGGGTAGCGGGAGGACCCATGAGCAGTTCTTC
CDR3aa: CASSGQGGSGRTHEQFF

v_gene: TRBV7-2
j_gene: TRBJ2-3
abundance: NA
d_gene: TRBD2
CDR3nt: TGTGCCAGCAGCTTAGAGCTAGCGGGAGGGGGTGATACGCAGTATTTT
CDR3aa: CASSLELAGGGDTQYF

v_gene: TRBV7-2
j_gene: TRBJ2-3
abundance: NA
d_gene: TRBD2
CDR3nt: TGTGCCAGCACCCGTAGCGGGAGGGGGGCAGATACGCAGTATTTT
CDR3aa: CASTRSGRGADTQYF

v_gene: TRBV5-4
j_gene: TRBJ1-1
abundance: NA
d_gene: NA
CDR3nt: TGTGCCAGCAGCCGGCCCCCTGAAGGGAGCACTGAAGCTTTCTTT
CDR3aa: CASSRPPEGSTEAFF

v_gene: TRBV29-1
j_gene: TRBJ2-3
abundance: NA
d_gene: NA
CDR3nt: TGCAGCGCGCAAAACAGTGGAAGTGGCACAGATACGCAGTATTTT
CDR3aa: CSAQNSGSGTDTQYF

v_gene: TRBV30
j_gene: TRBJ1-4
abundance: NA
d_gene: TRBD1
CDR3nt: TGTGCCTGGAGTGGTACCGGGACAGGGGGAGCTGAAAAACTGTTTTTT
CDR3aa: CAWSGTGTGGAEKLFF

v_gene: TRBV5-1
j_gene: TRBJ2-3
abundance: NA
d_gene: TRBD2
CDR3nt: TGCGCCAGCAGCTTTCCGGGAGGAAGCACAGATACGCAGTATTTT
CDR3aa: CASSFPGGSTDTQYF

v_gene: TRBV7-6
j_gene: TRBJ2-1
abundance: NA
d_gene: NA
CDR3nt: TGTGCCAGCAGCCCCATCGACCGGGTATTTGGCTACAATGAGCAGTTCTTC
CDR3aa: CASSPIDRVFGYNEQFF

v_gene: TRBV7-9
j_gene: TRBJ2-7
abundance: NA
d_gene: NA
CDR3nt: TGTGCCAGCAGCTTAGGTCCTGGGACCTACGAGCAGTACTTC
CDR3aa: CASSLGPGTYEQYF

v_gene: TRBV2
j_gene: TRBJ1-2
abundance: NA
d_gene: TRBD1
CDR3nt: TGTGCCAGCAGTGAAGCCGACAGGGGGTTATTTGGCTACACCTTC
CDR3aa: CASSEADRGLFGYTF

v_gene: TRBV6-5
j_gene: TRBJ2-7
abundance: NA
d_gene: NA
CDR3nt: TGTGCCAGCAGTTACCCCCAGAGGCCGGGCTACGAGCAGTACTTC
CDR3aa: CASSYPQRPGYEQYF

v_gene: TRBV5-1
j_gene: TRBJ2-3
abundance: NA
d_gene: NA
CDR3nt: TGCGCCAGCAGCTTGGAGGCTCAAACAGATACGCAGTATTTT
CDR3aa: CASSLEAQTDTQYF

v_gene: TRBV2
j_gene: TRBJ1-5
abundance: NA
d_gene: TRBD1
CDR3nt: TGTGCCAGCTCCCTCCGGGGGACAGACAATCAGCCCCAGCATTTT
CDR3aa: CASSLRGTDNQPQHF

v_gene: TRBV14
j_gene: TRBJ2-1
abundance: NA
d_gene: TRBD2
CDR3nt: TGTGCCAGCAGCCCAAGATCATTACTAGCGGGAAAGCAGTTCTTC
CDR3aa: CASSPRSLLAGKQFF

v_gene: TRBV28
j_gene: TRBJ1-1
abundance: NA
d_gene: NA
CDR3nt: TGTGCCAGCAGTTTAGACGAGACTGTGAAAACGAACACTGAAGCTTTCTTT
CDR3aa: CASSLDETVKTNTEAFF

v_gene: TRBV10-3
j_gene: TRBJ2-1
abundance: few
d_gene: TRBD2
CDR3nt: TGTGCCATCAGTGATTTGATGGGACTAGCGGGAGGCCCGGTCAACAATGAGCAGTTCTTC
CDR3aa: CAISDLMGLAGGPVNNEQFF

v_gene: TRBV6-4
j_gene: TRBJ2-3
abundance: NA
d_gene: NA
CDR3nt: TGTGCCAGCAAAGGGGCTGGACCGCCCCCCTTTTACACAGATACGCAGTATTTT
CDR3aa: CASKGAGPPPFYTDTQYF

v_gene: TRBV9
j_gene: TRBJ2-2
abundance: NA
d_gene: TRBD2
CDR3nt: TGTGCCAGCAGCGCCGGGACTAGCGGTACCGGGGAGCTGTTTTTT
CDR3aa: CASSAGTSGTGELFF

v_gene: TRBV5-1
j_gene: TRBJ1-2
abundance: NA
d_gene: NA
CDR3nt: TGCGCCAGCAGCTGGGGGGACTATGGCTACACCTTC
CDR3aa: CASSWGDYGYTF

v_gene: TRBV6-1
j_gene: TRBJ1-5
abundance: NA
d_gene: NA
CDR3nt: TGTGCCAGCAGTGAACGGAGGGGGTTGCAGCCCCAGCATTTT
CDR3aa: CASSERRGLQPQHF

v_gene: TRBV6-6
j_gene: TRBJ2-1
abundance: NA
d_gene: NA
CDR3nt: TGTGCCAGCAGTTACGTGCTTGCGGCAGGTGCGGTTGAGCAGTTCTTC
CDR3aa: CASSYVLAAGAVEQFF